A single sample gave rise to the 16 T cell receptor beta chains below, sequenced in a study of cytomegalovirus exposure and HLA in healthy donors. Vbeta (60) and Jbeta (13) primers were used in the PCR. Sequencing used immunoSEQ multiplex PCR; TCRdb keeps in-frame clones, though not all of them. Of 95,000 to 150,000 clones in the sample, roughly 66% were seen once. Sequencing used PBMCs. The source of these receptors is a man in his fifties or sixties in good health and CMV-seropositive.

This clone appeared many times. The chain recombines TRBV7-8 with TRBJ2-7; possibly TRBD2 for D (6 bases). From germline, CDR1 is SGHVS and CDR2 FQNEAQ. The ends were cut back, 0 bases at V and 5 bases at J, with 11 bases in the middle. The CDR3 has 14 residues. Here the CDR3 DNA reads TGTGCCAGCAGCTTAGCGCCATGGGGGGACGAGCAGTACTTC. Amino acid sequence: CASSLAPWGDEQYF.

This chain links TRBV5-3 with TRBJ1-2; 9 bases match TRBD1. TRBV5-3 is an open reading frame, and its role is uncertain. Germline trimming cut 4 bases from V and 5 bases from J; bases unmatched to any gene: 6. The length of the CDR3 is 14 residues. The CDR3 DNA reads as TGTGCCAGAAGCGGGACAGGGTACATGTATGGCTACACCTTC. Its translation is CARSGTGYMYGYTF.

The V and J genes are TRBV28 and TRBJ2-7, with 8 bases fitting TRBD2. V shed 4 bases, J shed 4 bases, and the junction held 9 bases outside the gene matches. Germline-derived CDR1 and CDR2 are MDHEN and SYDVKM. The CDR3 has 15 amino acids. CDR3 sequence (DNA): TGTGCCAGCAGTTCACGGGCCGGGGGGGAGTACGAGCAGTACTTC. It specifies CASSSRAGGEYEQYF.

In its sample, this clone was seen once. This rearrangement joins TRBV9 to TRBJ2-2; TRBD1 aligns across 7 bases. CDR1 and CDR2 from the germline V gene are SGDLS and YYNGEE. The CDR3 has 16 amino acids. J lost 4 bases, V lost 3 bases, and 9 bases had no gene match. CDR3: CASSGKVGQTTGELFF. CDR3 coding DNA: TGTGCCAGCAGCGGAAAAGTGGGACAGACCACCGGGGAGCTGTTTTTT.

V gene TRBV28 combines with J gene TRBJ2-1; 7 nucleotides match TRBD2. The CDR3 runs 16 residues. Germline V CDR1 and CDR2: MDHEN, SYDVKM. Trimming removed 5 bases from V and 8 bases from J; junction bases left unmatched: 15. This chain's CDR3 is CASSHAGVSGGYEQFF. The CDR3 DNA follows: TGTGCCAGCAGTCACGCGGGAGTGAGTGGCGGTTATGAGCAGTTCTTC.

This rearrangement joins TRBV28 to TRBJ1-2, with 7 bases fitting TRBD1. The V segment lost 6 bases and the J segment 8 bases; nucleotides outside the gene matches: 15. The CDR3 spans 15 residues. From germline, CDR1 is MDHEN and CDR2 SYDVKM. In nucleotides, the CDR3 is TGTGCCAGCAGGGTACTCGGACAGGTCCAGCAGGGCTACACCTTC. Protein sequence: CASRVLGQVQQGYTF.

The CDR3 here is CAWRPAGTVNNQPQHF. In DNA, the CDR3 is TGTGCCTGGAGACCAGCTGGGACAGTGAATAATCAGCCCCAGCATTTT. The chain is built from TRBV30 and TRBJ1-5; 7 bases match TRBD1. This CDR3 spans 16 amino acids. CDR1 and CDR2 from the germline V gene are GTSNPN and SVGIG (reference sequence). After removal of 3 bases from V and 4 bases from J, the junction contained 12 bases not matched to a gene.

This CDR3 is CASSQIGANIQYF. CDR3 DNA: TGCGCCAGCAGCCAGATTGGAGCAAACATTCAGTACTTC. This sequence joins TRBV5-1 and TRBJ2-4, with D hard to call. There are 13 residues in the CDR3. Germline-derived CDR1 and CDR2 are SGHRS and YFSETQ. The V end was cut by 4 bases, the J end by 6 bases, with 11 bases between.

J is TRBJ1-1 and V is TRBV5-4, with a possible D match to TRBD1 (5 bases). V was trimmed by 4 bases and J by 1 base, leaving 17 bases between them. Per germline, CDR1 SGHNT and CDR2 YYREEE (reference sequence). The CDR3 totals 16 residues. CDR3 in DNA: TGTGCCAGCAGCCCAGGTGGGGCAGGTTGGAACACTGAAGCTTTCTTT. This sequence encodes CASSPGGAGWNTEAFF.

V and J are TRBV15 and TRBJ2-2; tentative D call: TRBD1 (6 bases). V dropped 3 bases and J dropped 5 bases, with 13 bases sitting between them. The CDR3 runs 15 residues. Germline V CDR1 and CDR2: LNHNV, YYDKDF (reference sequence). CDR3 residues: CATSRGSRGTGELFF. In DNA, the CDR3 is TGTGCCACCAGCAGGGGTTCCAGGGGAACCGGGGAGCTGTTTTTT.

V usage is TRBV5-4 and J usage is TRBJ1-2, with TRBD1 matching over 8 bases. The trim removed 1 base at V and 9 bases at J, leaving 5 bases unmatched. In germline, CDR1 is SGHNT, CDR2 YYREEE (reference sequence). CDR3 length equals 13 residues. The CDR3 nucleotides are TGTGCCAGCAGCTTGTATCAGGGGGCTAGCTACACCTTC. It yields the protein CASSLYQGASYTF.

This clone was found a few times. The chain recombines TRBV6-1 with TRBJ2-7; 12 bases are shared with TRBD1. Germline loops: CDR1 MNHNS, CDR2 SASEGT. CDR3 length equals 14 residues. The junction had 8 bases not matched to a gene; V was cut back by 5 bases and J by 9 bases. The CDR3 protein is CASSPGTGGAGQYF. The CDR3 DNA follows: TGTGCCAGCAGTCCCGGGACAGGGGGCGCCGGGCAGTACTTC.

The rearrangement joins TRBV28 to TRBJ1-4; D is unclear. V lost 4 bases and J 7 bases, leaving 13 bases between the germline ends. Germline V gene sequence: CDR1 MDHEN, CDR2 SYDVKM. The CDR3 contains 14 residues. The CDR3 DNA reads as TGTGCCAGCAGTTATAGTGTAACGGGTGAAAAACTGTTTTTT. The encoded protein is CASSYSVTGEKLFF.

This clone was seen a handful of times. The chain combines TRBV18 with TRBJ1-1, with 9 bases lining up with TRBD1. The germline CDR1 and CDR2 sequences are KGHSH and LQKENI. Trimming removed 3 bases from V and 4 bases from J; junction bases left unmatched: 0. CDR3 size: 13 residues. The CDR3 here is CASSPGQGTEAFF. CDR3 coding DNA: TGTGCCAGCTCACCGGGACAGGGCACTGAAGCTTTCTTT.

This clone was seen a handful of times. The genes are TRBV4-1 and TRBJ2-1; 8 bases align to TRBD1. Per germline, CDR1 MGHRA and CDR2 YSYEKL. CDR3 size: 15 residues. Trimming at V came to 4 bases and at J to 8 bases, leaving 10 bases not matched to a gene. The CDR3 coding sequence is TGCGCCAGCAGCCGAAGTTATCAGGGGGCAGATGAGCAGTTCTTC. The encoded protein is CASSRSYQGADEQFF.

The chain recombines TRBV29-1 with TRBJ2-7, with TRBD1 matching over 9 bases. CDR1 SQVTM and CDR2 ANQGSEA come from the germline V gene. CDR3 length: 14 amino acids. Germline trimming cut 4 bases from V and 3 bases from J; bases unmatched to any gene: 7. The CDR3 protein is CSVGVNRGLYEQYF. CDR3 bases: TGCAGCGTTGGAGTAAACAGGGGGCTCTACGAGCAGTACTTC.